This T cell receptor beta chain appears in the sequencing data of a study of response to subunit inactivated influenza vaccine. Via MiXCR, TCRdb re-called the RT-PCR reads, giving one row per CDR3 protein. The sample holds approximately 310,000 distinct CDR3 sequences; 20% to 25% are singletons and the top ten take around 9.6%. V was trimmed by 5 bases and J by 6 bases, leaving 17 bases between them. The CDR3 runs 15 residues. The sequencing here drew on PBMCs from blood, taken about 20 months after vaccination. This receptor was identified in a man aged 50 to 69 who received an inactivated influenza vaccine. This chain connects TRBV12-3 or TRBV12-4 to TRBJ1-5; perhaps TRBD1 as D (5 bases). The CDR3 coding sequence is TGTGCCAGCAGTCAAACGGGGGAAGCGGGTCAGCCCCAGCATTTT. This translates into CASSQTGEAGQPQHF.